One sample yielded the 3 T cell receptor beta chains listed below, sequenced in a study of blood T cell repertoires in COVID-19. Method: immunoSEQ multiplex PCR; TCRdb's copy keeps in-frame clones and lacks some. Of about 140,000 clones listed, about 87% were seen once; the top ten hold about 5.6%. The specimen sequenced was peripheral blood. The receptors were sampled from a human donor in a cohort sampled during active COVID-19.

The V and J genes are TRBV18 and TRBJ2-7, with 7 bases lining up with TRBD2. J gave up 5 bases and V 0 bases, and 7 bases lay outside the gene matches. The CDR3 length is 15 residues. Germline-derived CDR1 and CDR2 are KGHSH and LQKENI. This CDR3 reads CASSPPFGEGDEQYF. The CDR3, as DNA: TGTGCCAGCTCACCACCGTTTGGGGAGGGCGACGAGCAGTACTTC.

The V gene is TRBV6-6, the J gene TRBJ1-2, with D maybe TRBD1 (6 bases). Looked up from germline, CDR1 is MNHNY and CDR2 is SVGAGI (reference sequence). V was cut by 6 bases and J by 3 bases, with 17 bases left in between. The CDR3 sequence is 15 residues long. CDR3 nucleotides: TGTGCCAGCAGAAAACAGGGATTCTTTGACTATGGCTACACCTTC. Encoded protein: CASRKQGFFDYGYTF.

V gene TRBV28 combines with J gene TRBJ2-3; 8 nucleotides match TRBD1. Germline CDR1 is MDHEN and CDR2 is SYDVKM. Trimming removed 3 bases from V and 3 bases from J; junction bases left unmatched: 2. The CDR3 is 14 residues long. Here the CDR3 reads CASSFRQGTDTQYF. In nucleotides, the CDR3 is TGTGCCAGCAGTTTTCGACAGGGGACAGATACGCAGTATTTT.